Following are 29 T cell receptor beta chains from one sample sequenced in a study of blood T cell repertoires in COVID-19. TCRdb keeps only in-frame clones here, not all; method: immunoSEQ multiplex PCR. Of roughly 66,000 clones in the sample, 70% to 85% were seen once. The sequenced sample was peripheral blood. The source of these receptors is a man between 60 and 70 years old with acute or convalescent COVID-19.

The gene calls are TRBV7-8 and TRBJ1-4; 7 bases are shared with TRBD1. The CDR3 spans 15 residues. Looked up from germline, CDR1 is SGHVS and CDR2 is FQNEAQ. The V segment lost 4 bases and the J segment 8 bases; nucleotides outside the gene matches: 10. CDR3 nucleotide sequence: TGTGCCAGCAGCTCAACAGGGGCATTACAGGAAAAACTGTTTTTT. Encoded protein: CASSSTGALQEKLFF.

CDR3 coding DNA: TGCGCCAGCATACGGCCAGCCCCGAGAGGTCCCCAGCATTTT. It encodes CASIRPAPRGPQHF. The genes are TRBV10-1 and TRBJ1-5; no reliable D call. The germline CDR1 and CDR2 sequences are WNHNN and SYGVQD (reference sequence). With 7 bases removed from V and 10 bases from J, the gap between germline ends came to 20 bases. The CDR3 spans 14 residues.

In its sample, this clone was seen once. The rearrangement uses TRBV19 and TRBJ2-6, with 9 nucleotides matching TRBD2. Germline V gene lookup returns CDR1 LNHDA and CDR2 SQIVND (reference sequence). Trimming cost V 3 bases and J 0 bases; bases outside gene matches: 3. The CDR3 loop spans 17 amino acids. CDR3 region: CASSIGGGASGANVLTF. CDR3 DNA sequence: TGTGCCAGTAGTATTGGCGGGGGGGCCTCTGGGGCCAACGTCCTGACTTTC. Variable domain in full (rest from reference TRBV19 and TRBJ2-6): DGGITQSPKYLFRKEGQNVTLSCEQNLNHDAMYWYRQDPGQGLRLIYYSQIVNDFQKGDIAEGYSVSREKKESFPLTVTSAQKNPTAFYLCASSIGGGASGANVLTFGAGSRLTVL.

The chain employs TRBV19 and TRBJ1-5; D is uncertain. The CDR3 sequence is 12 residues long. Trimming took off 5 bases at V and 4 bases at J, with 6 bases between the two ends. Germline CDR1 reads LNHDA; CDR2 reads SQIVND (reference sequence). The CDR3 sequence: CASSLRNQPQHF. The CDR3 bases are TGTGCCAGTAGTTTGAGGAATCAGCCCCAGCATTTT.

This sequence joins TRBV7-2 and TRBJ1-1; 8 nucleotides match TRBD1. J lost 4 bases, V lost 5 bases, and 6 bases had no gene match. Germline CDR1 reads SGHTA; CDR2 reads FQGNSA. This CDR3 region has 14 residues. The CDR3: CASSIRQGITEAFF. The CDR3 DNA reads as TGTGCCAGCAGCATAAGACAGGGGATCACTGAAGCTTTCTTT.

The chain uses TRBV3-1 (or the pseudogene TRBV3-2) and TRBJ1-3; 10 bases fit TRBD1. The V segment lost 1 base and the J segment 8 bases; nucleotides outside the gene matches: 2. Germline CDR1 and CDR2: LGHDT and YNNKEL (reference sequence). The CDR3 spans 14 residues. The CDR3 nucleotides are TGTGCCAGCAGCCAAGGGACAGGGGGACACACCATATATTTT. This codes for CASSQGTGGHTIYF.

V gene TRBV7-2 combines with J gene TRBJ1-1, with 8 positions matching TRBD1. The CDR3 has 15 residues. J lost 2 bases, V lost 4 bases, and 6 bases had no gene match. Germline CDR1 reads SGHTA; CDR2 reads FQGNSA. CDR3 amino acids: CASSSDRGKNTEAFF. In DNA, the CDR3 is TGTGCCAGCAGCTCCGACAGGGGCAAAAACACTGAAGCTTTCTTT.

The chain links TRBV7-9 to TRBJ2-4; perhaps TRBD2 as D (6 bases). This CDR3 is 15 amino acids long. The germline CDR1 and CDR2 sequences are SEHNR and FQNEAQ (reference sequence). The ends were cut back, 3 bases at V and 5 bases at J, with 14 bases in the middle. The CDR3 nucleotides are TGTGCCAGCAGCTTCAGTCCTTCGGGGGAAAACATTCAGTACTTC. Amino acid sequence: CASSFSPSGENIQYF.

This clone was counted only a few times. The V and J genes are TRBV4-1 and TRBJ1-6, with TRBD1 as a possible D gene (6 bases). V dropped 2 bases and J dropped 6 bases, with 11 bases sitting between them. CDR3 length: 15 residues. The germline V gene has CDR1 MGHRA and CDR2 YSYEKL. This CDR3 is CASSQSQGINSPLHF. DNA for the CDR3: TGCGCCAGCAGCCAAAGTCAGGGGATTAATTCACCCCTCCACTTT.

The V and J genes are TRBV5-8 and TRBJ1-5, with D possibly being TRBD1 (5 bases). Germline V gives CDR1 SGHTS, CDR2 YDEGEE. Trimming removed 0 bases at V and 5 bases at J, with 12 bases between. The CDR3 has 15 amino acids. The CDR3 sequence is CASSLEGRVDQPQHF. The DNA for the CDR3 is TGTGCCAGCAGCTTGGAGGGCAGGGTCGATCAGCCCCAGCATTTT.

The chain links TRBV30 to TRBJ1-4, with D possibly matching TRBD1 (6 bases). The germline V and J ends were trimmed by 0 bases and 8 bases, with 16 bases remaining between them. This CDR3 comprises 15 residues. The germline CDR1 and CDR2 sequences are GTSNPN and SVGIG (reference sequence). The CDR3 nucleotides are TGTGCCTGGAGTGTCCCGCGGTCAGGGGAAGAAAAACTGTTTTTT. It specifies CAWSVPRSGEEKLFF.

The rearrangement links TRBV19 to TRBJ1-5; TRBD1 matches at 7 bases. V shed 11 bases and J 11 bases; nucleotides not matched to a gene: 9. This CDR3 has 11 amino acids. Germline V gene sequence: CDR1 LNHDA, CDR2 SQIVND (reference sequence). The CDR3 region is CASSTGPTQHF. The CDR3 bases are TGTGCCTCCTCGACAGGGCCGACCCAGCATTTT.

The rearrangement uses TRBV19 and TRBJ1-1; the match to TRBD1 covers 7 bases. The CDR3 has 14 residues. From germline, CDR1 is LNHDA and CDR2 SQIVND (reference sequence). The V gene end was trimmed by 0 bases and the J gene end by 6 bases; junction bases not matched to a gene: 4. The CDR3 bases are TGTGCCAGTAGTATAGACAGGGGGAGCGCTGAAGCTTTCTTT. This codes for CASSIDRGSAEAFF.

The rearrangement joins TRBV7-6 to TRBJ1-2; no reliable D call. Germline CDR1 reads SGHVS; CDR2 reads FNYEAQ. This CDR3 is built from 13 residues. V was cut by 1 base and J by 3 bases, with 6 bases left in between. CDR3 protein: CASSLGQDYGYTF. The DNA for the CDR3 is TGTGCCAGCAGCTTAGGACAAGACTATGGCTACACCTTC.

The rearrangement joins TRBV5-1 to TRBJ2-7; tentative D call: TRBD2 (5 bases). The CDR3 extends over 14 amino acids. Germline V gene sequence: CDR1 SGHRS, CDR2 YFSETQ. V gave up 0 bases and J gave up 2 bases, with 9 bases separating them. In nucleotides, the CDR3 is TGCGCCAGCAGCTTGGCAAGAGGGACCTACGAGCAGTACTTC. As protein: CASSLARGTYEQYF. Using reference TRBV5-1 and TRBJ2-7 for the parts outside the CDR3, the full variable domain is KAGVTQTPRYLIKTRGQQVTLSCSPISGHRSVSWYQQTPGQGLQFLFEYFSETQRNKGNFPGRFSGRQFSNSRSEMNVSTLELGDSALYLCASSLARGTYEQYFGPGTRLTVT.

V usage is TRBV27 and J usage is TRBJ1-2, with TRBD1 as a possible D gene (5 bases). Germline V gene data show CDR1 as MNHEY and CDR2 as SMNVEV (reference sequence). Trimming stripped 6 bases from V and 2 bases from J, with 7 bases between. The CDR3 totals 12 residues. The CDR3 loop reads CASRAGNYGYTF. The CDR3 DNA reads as TGTGCCAGCAGAGCAGGGAACTATGGCTACACCTTC.

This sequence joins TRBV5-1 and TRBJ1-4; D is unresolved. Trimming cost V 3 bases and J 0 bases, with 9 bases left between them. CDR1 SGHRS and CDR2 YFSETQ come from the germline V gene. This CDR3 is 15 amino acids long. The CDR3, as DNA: TGCGCCAGCAGCTCCAACACAGCAACTAATGAAAAACTGTTTTTT. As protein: CASSSNTATNEKLFF.

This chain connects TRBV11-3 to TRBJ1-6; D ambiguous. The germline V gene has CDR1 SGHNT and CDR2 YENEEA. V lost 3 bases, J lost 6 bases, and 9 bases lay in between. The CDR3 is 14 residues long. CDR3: CASSFEGSNSPLHF. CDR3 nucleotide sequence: TGTGCCAGCAGCTTTGAAGGGAGTAATTCACCCCTCCACTTT.

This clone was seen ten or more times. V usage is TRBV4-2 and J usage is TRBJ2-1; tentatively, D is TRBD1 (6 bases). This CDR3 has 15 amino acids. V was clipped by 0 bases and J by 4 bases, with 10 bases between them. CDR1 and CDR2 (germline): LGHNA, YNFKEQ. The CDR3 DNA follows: TGTGCCAGCAGCCAAGATGAGGGGGTATACAATGAGCAGTTCTTC. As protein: CASSQDEGVYNEQFF.

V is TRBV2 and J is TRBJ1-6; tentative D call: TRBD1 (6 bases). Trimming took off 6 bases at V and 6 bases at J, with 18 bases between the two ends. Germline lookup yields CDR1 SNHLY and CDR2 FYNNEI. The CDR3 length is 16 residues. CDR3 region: CASSKTGRGGNSPLHF. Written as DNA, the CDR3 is TGTGCCAGCAGCAAAACAGGGAGAGGCGGTAATTCACCCCTCCACTTT.

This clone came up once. The CDR3 reads CAVRGGDYGYTF. CDR3 coding DNA: TGTGCCGTAAGAGGAGGGGACTATGGCTACACCTTC. The chain couples TRBV7-7 to TRBJ1-2, with a possible D match to TRBD1 (5 bases). The CDR3 is 12 amino acids. V was shortened by 11 bases and J by 3 bases, with 13 bases between the two germline ends. Germline V gene sequence: CDR1 SSHAT, CDR2 FNYEAQ (reference sequence). The variable domain in full, completed from reference TRBV7-7 and TRBJ1-2, reads GAGVSQSPRYKVTKRGQDVTLRCDPISSHATLYWYQQALGQGPEFLTYFNYEAQPDKSGLPSDRFSAERPEGSISTLTIQRTEQRDSAMYRCAVRGGDYGYTFGSGTRLTVV.

The chain's CDR3 is CAYGAGIGSPLHF. CDR3 bases: TGTGCCTATGGGGCAGGGATAGGGTCACCCCTCCACTTT. The V call is TRBV6-5, the J call TRBJ1-6, with D perhaps TRBD1 (5 bases). The CDR3 covers 13 residues. Germline CDR1 reads MNHEY; CDR2 reads SVGAGI. Trimming removed 11 bases at V and 10 bases at J, with 18 bases between.

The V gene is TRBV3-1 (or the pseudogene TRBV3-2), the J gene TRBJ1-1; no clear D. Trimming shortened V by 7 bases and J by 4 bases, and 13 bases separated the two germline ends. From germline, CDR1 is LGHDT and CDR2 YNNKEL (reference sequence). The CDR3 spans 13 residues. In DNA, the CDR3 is TGTGCCAGCACCCGAGGCCGGGGCACTGAAGCTTTCTTT. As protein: CASTRGRGTEAFF.

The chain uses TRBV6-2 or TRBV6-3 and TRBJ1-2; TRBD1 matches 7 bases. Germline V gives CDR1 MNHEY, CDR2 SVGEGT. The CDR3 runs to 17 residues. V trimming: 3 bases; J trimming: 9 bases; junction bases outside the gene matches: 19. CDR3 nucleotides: TGTGCCAGCAGTTATCACACAGGGGATCCTAATCTTGGGAGCTACACCTTC. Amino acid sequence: CASSYHTGDPNLGSYTF.

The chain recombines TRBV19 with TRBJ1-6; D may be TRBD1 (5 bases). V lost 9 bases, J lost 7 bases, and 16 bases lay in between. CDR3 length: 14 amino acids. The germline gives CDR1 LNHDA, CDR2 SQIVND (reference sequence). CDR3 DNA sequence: TGTGCCAGCTCCACCGGGACTATGAATTCACCCCTCCACTTT. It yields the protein CASSTGTMNSPLHF. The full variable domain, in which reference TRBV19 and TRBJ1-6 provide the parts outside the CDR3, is DGGITQSPKYLFRKEGQNVTLSCEQNLNHDAMYWYRQDPGQGLRLIYYSQIVNDFQKGDIAEGYSVSREKKESFPLTVTSAQKNPTAFYLCASSTGTMNSPLHFGNGTRLTVT.

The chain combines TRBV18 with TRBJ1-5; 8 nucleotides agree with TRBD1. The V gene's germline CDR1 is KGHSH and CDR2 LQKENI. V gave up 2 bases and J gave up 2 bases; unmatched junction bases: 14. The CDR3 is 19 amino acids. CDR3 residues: CASSPGARGQGSGNQPQHF. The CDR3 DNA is TGTGCCAGCTCACCAGGGGCCAGGGGGCAGGGTTCGGGCAATCAGCCCCAGCATTTT.

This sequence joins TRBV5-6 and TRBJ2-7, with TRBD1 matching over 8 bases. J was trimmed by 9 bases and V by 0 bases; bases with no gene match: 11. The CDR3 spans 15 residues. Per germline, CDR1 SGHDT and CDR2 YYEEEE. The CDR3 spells CASSLAGTGPPRQYV. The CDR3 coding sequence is TGTGCCAGCAGCTTGGCCGGGACAGGTCCACCCCGGCAGTACGTC.

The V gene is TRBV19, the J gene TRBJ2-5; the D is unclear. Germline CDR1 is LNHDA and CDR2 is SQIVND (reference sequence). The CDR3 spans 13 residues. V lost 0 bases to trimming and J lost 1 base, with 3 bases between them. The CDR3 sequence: CASSIDSQETQYF. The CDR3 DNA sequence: TGTGCCAGTAGTATAGACAGCCAAGAGACCCAGTACTTC.

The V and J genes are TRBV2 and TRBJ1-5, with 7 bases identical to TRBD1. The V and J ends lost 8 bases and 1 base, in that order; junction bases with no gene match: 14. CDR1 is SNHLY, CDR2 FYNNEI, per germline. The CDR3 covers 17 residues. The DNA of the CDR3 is TGTGCCAGCTATGAGGTTCACAGGGGAGTCAGCAATCAGCCCCAGCATTTT. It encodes CASYEVHRGVSNQPQHF.